Listed below are T cell receptor beta chains from one sample, sequenced in a study of graft-versus-host responses after intestinal transplantation. Assay: immunoSEQ multiplex PCR; the TCRdb copy retains only in-frame clones and omits some. The data show just under 100,000 clones, around 90% seen once. The starting material was PBMCs, obtained about 460 days after intestinal transplant. These receptors all stem from a human patient who received an intestinal transplant, so some T cells may come from the graft donor. CDR3s include the opening cysteine and the closing phenylalanine or tryptophan. A D gene is named only where the DNA matches it firmly. The listing skips clone size in some rows; elsewhere it reads once, few, many or a size class.

D gene	V gene	clone size	J gene	CDR3 protein	CDR3 DNA
TRBD2	TRBV18	NA	TRBJ2-1	CASSPPKGTSGGNEQFF	TGTGCCAGCTCACCACCGAAGGGGACTAGCGGGGGAAATGAGCAGTTCTTC
NA	TRBV18	NA	TRBJ2-2	CASSPPKGITGELFF	TGTGCCAGCTCACCACCGAAAGGGATCACCGGGGAGCTGTTTTTT
NA	TRBV5-1	NA	TRBJ2-2	CASSLSGELFF	TGCGCCAGCAGCTTATCCGGGGAGCTGTTTTTT
TRBD1	TRBV4-1	NA	TRBJ1-1	CASSLGQASAAFF	TGCGCCAGCAGCCTGGGACAGGCCTCCGCGGCTTTCTTT
NA	TRBV29-1	NA	TRBJ1-3	CSAKRGLTGNTIYF	TGCAGCGCCAAGAGGGGGTTGACGGGAAACACCATATATTTT
NA	TRBV7-2	NA	TRBJ2-7	CASSLSAGQAYEQYF	TGTGCCAGCAGCTTATCAGCGGGACAAGCATACGAGCAGTACTTC
NA	TRBV13	NA	TRBJ2-1	CASSFRGETYNEQFF	TGTGCCAGCAGCTTTAGGGGGGAGACCTACAATGAGCAGTTCTTC
TRBD1	TRBV12-5	NA	TRBJ2-1	CASGLGQGIYNEQFF	TGTGCTAGTGGTTTGGGACAGGGGATCTACAATGAGCAGTTCTTC
NA	TRBV7-8	NA	TRBJ2-5	CASSLLLTSQETQYF	TGTGCCAGCAGCCTCCTCCTCACTAGCCAAGAGACCCAGTACTTC
NA	TRBV5-6	NA	TRBJ2-3	CASSRTSFPLTDTQYF	TGTGCCAGCAGCCGAACTAGTTTTCCCCTCACAGATACGCAGTATTTT
NA	TRBV7-2	NA	TRBJ1-4	CASSFMGGSVNEKLFF	TGTGCCAGCAGCTTTATGGGAGGGTCGGTTAATGAAAAACTGTTTTTT
NA	TRBV27	NA	TRBJ1-6	CASTTGTGSYNSPLHF	TGTGCCAGCACCACAGGGACCGGATCCTATAATTCACCCCTCCACTTT
NA	TRBV19	NA	TRBJ1-5	CASSMAGGQVGQPQHF	TGTGCCAGTAGTATGGCGGGGGGACAAGTAGGGCAGCCCCAGCATTTT
TRBD2	TRBV2	once	TRBJ2-7	CASSGTSGDYEQYF	TGTGCCAGCAGTGGGACTAGCGGGGACTACGAGCAGTACTTC
NA	TRBV6-5	NA	TRBJ1-1	CASSYETSTEAFF	TGTGCCAGCAGTTACGAGACGAGCACTGAAGCTTTCTTT
NA	TRBV4-1	NA	TRBJ1-4	CASSPWGPTDEKLFF	TGCGCCAGCAGCCCCTGGGGCCCCACAGATGAAAAACTGTTTTTT
NA	TRBV11-2	NA	TRBJ2-1	CASSFSDNEQFF	TGTGCCAGCAGCTTCTCCGACAATGAGCAGTTCTTC
NA	TRBV6-6	NA	TRBJ2-7	CASTSTPYYEQYF	TGTGCCAGCACCTCGACGCCTTACTACGAGCAGTACTTC
TRBD1	TRBV5-1	NA	TRBJ2-6	CASSLVVTGGAGANVLTF	TGCGCCAGCAGCTTGGTGGTCACAGGGGGTGCTGGGGCCAACGTCCTGACTTTC
TRBD1	TRBV5-8	few	TRBJ1-6	CASSRGDRGGGSPLHF	TGTGCCAGCAGCAGGGGGGACAGGGGCGGTGGTTCACCCCTCCACTTT
NA	TRBV5-1	NA	TRBJ2-2	CASSPLPNRARTGELFF	TGCGCCAGCAGCCCCCTTCCAAACAGGGCGCGGACCGGGGAGCTGTTTTTT
NA	TRBV7-3	NA	TRBJ1-1	CASSLALGTEAFF	TGTGCCAGCAGCTTAGCCCTAGGGACTGAAGCTTTCTTT
TRBD1	TRBV6-6	NA	TRBJ1-1	CASTRTGASEAFF	TGTGCCAGCACCCGGACAGGGGCGAGTGAAGCTTTCTTT
NA	TRBV13	NA	TRBJ2-5	CASSLGPETQYF	TGTGCCAGCAGCTTAGGCCCCGAGACCCAGTACTTC
NA	TRBV29-1	NA	TRBJ2-2	CSFEGIPGELFF	TGCAGCTTTGAGGGAATCCCCGGGGAGCTGTTTTTT
NA	TRBV9	NA	TRBJ2-1	CASGDSNNEQFF	TGTGCCAGCGGCGACAGTAACAATGAGCAGTTCTTC
NA	TRBV5-1	NA	TRBJ2-7	CASSLGGTASYEQYF	TGCGCCAGCAGCTTGGGCGGGACGGCGTCCTACGAGCAGTACTTC